This T cell receptor beta chain comes out of a study of OX40 agonist ivuxolimab in advanced cancers. A note on the overall study: Ivuxolimab was a fully human IgG2 agonistic monoclonal antibody targeting the costimulatory receptor OX40 (CD134). Prior anti-PD-1, anti-PD-L1 or anti-CTLA-4 therapy was permitted, and checkpoint inhibitors had been received by roughly 42% of dose-escalation patients. The paper reports the monotherapy dose-escalation portion (N of about 56 patients) of the phase I ivuxolimab trial. Among the roughly 52 dose-escalation patients, about 19 had hepatocellular carcinoma, approximately 15 melanoma, 9 renal cell carcinoma and 9 head and neck cancer. Intravenous ivuxolimab was administered to patients every 2 weeks at six dose levels: 0.01, 0.1, 0.3, 1.5, 3 and 10 mg/kg. Partial responses were achieved by three dose-escalation patients, of whom one had hepatocellular carcinoma and two had cutaneous melanoma. The point of sequencing TCRbeta in the periphery was to test whether ivuxolimab changed TCR sequence diversity and drove clonal T-cell expansion. The dose-escalation cohort was roughly 87% male with a mean age of around 62 years, ranging from about 20 to 80. Study-wide conclusions, independent of this receptor: The antigen specificity of the clonally expanded peripheral T cells was not determined. At doses of 0.1 to 3.0 mg/kg, clonal expansion of both CD4+ and CD8+ T cells in blood was seen between baseline and week 6. After ivuxolimab, expanded clones were on average more numerous among CD8+ T cells than among CD4+ T cells. Low levels of normalized T-cell clonal expansion were also shown by some nonresponding patients. Partial responders in the 0.1-3.0 mg/kg groups had among the lowest normalized peripheral clonal expansion, especially among CD8+ T cells.

Patients with a history of autoimmune disease or receiving systemic immunosuppression were excluded from the trial. In every dose cohort, peripheral blood was drawn for TCR sequencing at baseline, cycle 4 day 1, and cycle 7 day 1. The samples were taken from a phase I, first-in-human, multicenter, open-label dose-escalation trial of ivuxolimab. Adults with locally advanced or metastatic melanoma, renal cell carcinoma, hepatocellular carcinoma or head and neck squamous cell carcinoma were enrolled in the trial. Before TCR sequencing, CD4+ and CD8+ T cells were separately sorted from peripheral blood. Genomic DNA was isolated from the sorted cells so that the TCRbeta CDR3 region could be sequenced. The immunoSEQ Assay was used for sequencing of TCRbeta CDR3 regions. This is the immuneACCESS table as TCRdb keeps it, with only in-frame sequences that have V and J called. A part of the clones is gone; compared with another copy, unresolved V genes explain less than half, and the rest is unexplained. A total of 71,000 or so clones appear in this sample, roughly nine tenths of them only once. Of the sample, approximately 0.99% is held by the ten largest clones.

Compared with germline, V lacks 6 bases and J lacks 8 bases; bases without a gene match: 9. The germline V gene gives CDR1 as ENHRY and CDR2 as SYGVKD. Including the terminal cysteine and phenylalanine, the CDR3 comprises 14 residues. Only the CDR3 part of the read is kept: 42 bases, read in frame from the first base. Comments on this clone: Which antigen it targets is not known. No much larger clonotype is one base removed from it; base qualities were not supplied.

The chain employs TRBV10-3 and TRBJ1-1, and TRBD1 aligns with 10 junction nucleotides. The input for sequencing was CD4+ or CD8+ T cells sorted from blood, taken in a trial of the OX40 agonist ivuxolimab. The source of this sequence is an adult with an advanced solid tumor such as melanoma, head and neck, liver or kidney cancer. The DNA sequence reads TGTGCCATCAGCAGAGGACAGGGGGTGTTCGAAGCTTTCTTT. Translated, it gives CAISRGQGVFEAFF.